These 12 T cell receptor beta chains were all obtained from the same sample, sequenced in a study of shared clonotypes between healthy human individuals. Some clones are missing from TCRdb's copy, which holds only in-frame ones; the method was immunoSEQ multiplex PCR. The sample lists about 520,000 clones, roughly 80% seen once, with roughly 13% in the top ten. The specimen sequenced was PBMCs. These TCRs come from a woman in her thirties or forties in good health. Some clones in this sample may be carry-over from other donors' samples.

CDR3 sequence (DNA): TGTGCCAGCAGCTTAGAAGCGGGAGGCTACTCCTACGAGCAGTACTTC. Protein product: CASSLEAGGYSYEQYF. This chain joins TRBV11-2 and TRBJ2-7, with 9 bases fitting TRBD2. Germline assignment: CDR1 SGHAT and CDR2 FQNNGV. The CDR3 sequence is 16 residues long. The ends lost 0 bases at V and 0 bases at J; junction bases unmatched: 3.

To note about this clone: It differs at one base from a far larger clone, so likely a read error. Other DNA sequences in this specimen translate into the identical CDR3. The V gene is TRBV5-1, the J gene TRBJ2-7; D tentatively reads TRBD1 or TRBD2 (5 bases each). CDR3 length: 14 residues. The germline gives CDR1 SGHRS, CDR2 YFSETQ. Trimming removed 1 base from V and 2 bases from J, with 10 bases in between. The CDR3 DNA follows: TGCGCCAGCAGCTTGAGTCAGGGACCCTACGAGCAGTACTTC. It encodes CASSLSQGPYEQYF.

V is TRBV5-1 and J is TRBJ1-4; weak D call: TRBD1 (6 bases). Trimming pared 0 bases from V and 8 bases from J, leaving 17 bases between. CDR1 is SGHRS and CDR2 is YFSETQ in the germline V gene. The CDR3 runs 16 residues. Written as DNA, the CDR3 is TGCGCCAGCAGCTTGGCCGGGGGGGCCACTTCCGAAAAACTGTTTTTT. Protein: CASSLAGGATSEKLFF. Using reference TRBV5-1 and TRBJ1-4 for the parts outside the CDR3, the full variable domain is KAGVTQTPRYLIKTRGQQVTLSCSPISGHRSVSWYQQTPGQGLQFLFEYFSETQRNKGNFPGRFSGRQFSNSRSEMNVSTLELGDSALYLCASSLAGGATSEKLFFGSGTQLSVL.

The V gene is TRBV30, the J gene TRBJ1-4; possible D gene TRBD1, 5 bases. The CDR3 extends over 12 amino acids. Germline-derived CDR1 and CDR2 are GTSNPN and SVGIG (reference sequence). Trimming took off 3 bases at V and 7 bases at J, with 9 bases between the two ends. CDR3 residues: CAWSVGGEKLFF. The CDR3 coding sequence is TGTGCCTGGAGCGTGGGGGGTGAAAAACTGTTTTTT.

The V and J genes are TRBV6-6 and TRBJ2-1; 15 positions match TRBD2. There are 15 residues in the CDR3. Germline V CDR1 and CDR2: MNHNY, SVGAGI (reference sequence). Losses at the gene ends were 6 bases for V and 6 bases for J; bases not matched to a gene: 3. CDR3 nucleotides: TGTGCCAGCAGCTTGGGACTAGCGGGAGGCAATGAGCAGTTCTTC. Its protein is CASSLGLAGGNEQFF.

CDR3 in amino acids: CAWSKGRLAIDSNQPQHF. In DNA form, the CDR3 reads TGTGCCTGGAGTAAGGGAAGGTTGGCGATCGATAGCAATCAGCCCCAGCATTTT. The J gene is TRBJ1-5, the V gene TRBV30; D is unclear. The germline CDR1 and CDR2 sequences are GTSNPN and SVGIG (reference sequence). Trimming removed 2 bases at V and 0 bases at J, with 20 bases between. The CDR3 length is 18 residues.

V usage is TRBV28 and J usage is TRBJ1-1; TRBD1 agrees at 9 bases. Germline CDR1 MDHEN, CDR2 SYDVKM. V gave up 6 bases and J gave up 5 bases; unmatched junction bases: 10. The CDR3 has 15 residues. The CDR3 loop reads CASSRTQGAGTEAFF. CDR3 nucleotides: TGTGCCAGCAGCCGGACACAGGGGGCAGGAACTGAAGCTTTCTTT. Full variable domain (remainder filled in from reference TRBV28 and TRBJ1-1): DVKVTQSSRYLVKRTGEKVFLECVQDMDHENMFWYRQDPGLGLRLIYFSYDVKMKEKGDIPEGYSVSREKKERFSLILESASTNQTSMYLCASSRTQGAGTEAFFGQGTRLTVV.

The V and J genes are TRBV4-2 and TRBJ2-1; 9 bases are shared with TRBD2. The CDR3 runs to 17 residues. Germline V gene sequence: CDR1 LGHNA, CDR2 YNFKEQ. V lost 6 bases and J lost 4; bases outside the gene matches: 13. The CDR3: CASSSSPGTSKYNEQFF. DNA for the CDR3: TGTGCCAGCAGTTCATCACCCGGGACTAGCAAGTACAATGAGCAGTTCTTC.

V gene TRBV28 combines with J gene TRBJ1-1; 11 nucleotides match TRBD1. CDR3 length equals 12 residues. With 11 bases clipped from V and 11 bases from J, the junction kept 10 bases outside the gene matches. CDR1 is MDHEN, CDR2 SYDVKM, per germline. The CDR3 loop reads CAGGTGGSRAFF. CDR3 DNA: TGTGCCGGGGGGACAGGGGGTTCTCGGGCTTTCTTT.

The chain employs TRBV25-1 and TRBJ2-2, with D possibly matching TRBD1 (6 bases). The germline V gene has CDR1 MGHDK and CDR2 SYGVNS. The length of the CDR3 is 13 residues. V was pared by 6 bases and J by 4 bases, with 9 bases between. CDR3 in DNA: TGTGCCAGCAGAGGGACACCCACCGGGGAGCTGTTTTTT. It encodes CASRGTPTGELFF.

V and J are TRBV28 and TRBJ1-2; D is ambiguous. This CDR3 region has 11 residues. V lost 7 bases and J 5 bases, leaving 8 bases between the germline ends. The germline V gene has CDR1 MDHEN and CDR2 SYDVKM. The DNA of the CDR3 is TGTGCCAGCACCTCGAGTTATGGCTACACCTTC. It encodes CASTSSYGYTF.

With regard to this clone: A far bigger clonotype differs at one base, so this is likely a read error. V is TRBV25-1 and J is TRBJ2-2; unclear D gene. Germline V CDR1 and CDR2: MGHDK, SYGVNS. This CDR3 is 12 amino acids long. Between the trimmed V and J ends, which lost 1 base and 9 bases, there was a span of 6 bases. The CDR3, as DNA: TGTGCCAGCAGTGAATCTACCTGGGAGCTGTTTTTT. Translating it yields CASSESTWELFF.